This is a list of T cell receptor beta chains from one sample in a study of T-cell memory formation after mild COVID-19. TCRdb called the 5' RACE reads again in MiXCR, with one record for every CDR3 protein. The sample lists hundreds of thousands of distinct CDR3 sequences, approximately 15% occurring once. What was sequenced was PBMCs or a T cell subset sorted from them (not recorded which). The receptors were gathered from a man aged 18 to 29 who had mild COVID-19 (a few samples of this study predate the infection). Cell type and time point are not known. The CDR3 runs from the conserved cysteine through the conserved F or W. D genes are given only for firm matches. The size field is filled for only some rows; it gives once, few, many or a size class.

>TRBJ2-2|-|few|TRBV7-8
CAYGQHTNTGELFF
TGTGCCTACGGGCAGCACACGAACACCGGGGAGCTGTTTTTT
>TRBJ1-5|-|many|TRBV10-3
CAIKKDGQHNQPQHF
TGTGCCATCAAAAAGGACGGACAACATAATCAGCCCCAGCATTTT
>TRBJ2-1|-|many|TRBV20-1
CSAGRDPAWMEQFF
TGCAGTGCTGGACGGGACCCCGCTTGGATGGAGCAGTTCTTC
>TRBJ2-7|-|few|TRBV7-9
CASSDQQGSYEQYF
TGTGCCAGCAGCGATCAACAGGGCTCCTACGAGCAGTACTTC
>TRBJ1-1|TRBD1|-|TRBV27
CASSLSTGAATEAFF
TGTGCCAGCAGTTTATCGACAGGGGCGGCCACTGAAGCTTTCTTT
>TRBJ2-3|TRBD2|-|TRBV6-5
CASSYSGGLALPYTQYF
TGTGCCAGCAGTTACTCGGGGGGACTAGCCCTCCCATATACGCAGTATTTT
>TRBJ2-7|-|many|TRBV5-1
CASSLTGLSYEQYF
TGCGCCAGCAGCTTAACAGGGTTGAGCTACGAGCAGTACTTC
>TRBJ2-3|TRBD2|-|TRBV7-2
CASSLRLAGVDTQYF
TGTGCCAGCAGCTTGCGACTAGCGGGGGTAGATACGCAGTATTTT
>TRBJ2-2|-|-|TRBV12-3/TRBV12-4
CASSPFPGELFF
TGTGCCAGCAGTCCGTTTCCCGGGGAGCTGTTTTTT
>TRBJ2-3|TRBD1|few|TRBV9
CASSLRTGTTSTDTQYF
TGTGCCAGCAGCCTCAGGACAGGCACTACTAGCACAGATACGCAGTATTTT
>TRBJ2-2|-|-|TRBV5-4
CASSPALGGNTGELFF
TGTGCCAGCAGCCCGGCCCTGGGGGGGAACACCGGGGAGCTGTTTTTT
>TRBJ2-4|-|many|TRBV4-1
CASSQGVLRGRNIQYF
TGCGCCAGCAGCCAAGGGGTGTTACGGGGTAGGAACATTCAGTACTTC
>TRBJ2-7|TRBD1|few|TRBV4-1
CASSQDRWPSYEQYF
TGCGCCAGCAGCCAGGACAGGTGGCCGTCCTACGAGCAGTACTTC
>TRBJ2-7|-|few|TRBV6-6
CASSSSGINYEQYF
TGTGCCAGCAGTTCGTCAGGTATTAACTACGAGCAGTACTTC